A single sample is the source of the 32 T cell receptor beta chains below, sequenced in a study of CD8+ T cells in alopecia areata. Sequencing used cDNA as its template, made by extracting RNA and reverse transcribing it. Libraries were prepared by immunoSEQ multiplex PCR; TCRdb keeps only in-frame clonotypes and omits some of them. Among some 180,000 clones listed, roughly half were seen once. The sample's treatment: oral pan-JAK inhibitor, 5-10 mg twice daily. The sequencing used CD8+ T cells sorted from blood, collected at week 52, from a patient treated with tofacitinib. These receptors originate from a human donor with alopecia areata.

The table lists this clone with a few counts. V gene TRBV5-1 combines with J gene TRBJ1-1, with 11 bases aligning to TRBD1. V dropped 4 bases and J dropped 7; count of bases not matched to a gene: 3. The CDR3 is 13 amino acids. The germline gives CDR1 SGHRS, CDR2 YFSETQ. CDR3 sequence: CASSLGQGGEAFF. The DNA for the CDR3 is TGCGCCAGCAGCCTGGGACAGGGGGGTGAAGCTTTCTTT. Full variable domain (remainder filled in from reference TRBV5-1 and TRBJ1-1): KAGVTQTPRYLIKTRGQQVTLSCSPISGHRSVSWYQQTPGQGLQFLFEYFSETQRNKGNFPGRFSGRQFSNSRSEMNVSTLELGDSALYLCASSLGQGGEAFFGQGTRLTVV.

There are a few counts of this clone. The chain uses TRBV20-1 and TRBJ2-1; D possibly uses TRBD1 or TRBD2 (5 bases each). CDR1 is DFQATT, CDR2 SNEGSKA, per germline (reference sequence). Deletions cut 2 bases from V and 16 bases from J, with 12 bases between. The CDR3 contains 10 residues. CDR3: CSARSGRHFF. CDR3 nucleotide sequence: TGCAGTGCTAGATCGGGGCGACACTTCTTC.

DNA of the CDR3: TGCGCCAGCAGCCCAGGGACCGGGGAAAAACTGTTTTTT. Amino acid sequence: CASSPGTGEKLFF. J is TRBJ1-4 and V is TRBV4-3, with D possibly being TRBD1 (5 bases). The CDR3 covers 13 residues. Germline lookup yields CDR1 LGHNA and CDR2 YSLEER. Trimming removed 4 bases from V and 8 bases from J, with 11 bases in between.

This clone was recorded only once. This CDR3 reads CASSRDRNNEQFF. The CDR3 coding sequence is TGTGCCAGCAGCCGGGACAGAAACAATGAGCAGTTCTTC. The chain has TRBV27 and TRBJ2-1, with TRBD1 identical over 7 bases. The CDR3 has 13 amino acids. The V gene's germline CDR1 is MNHEY and CDR2 SMNVEV (reference sequence). The J segment lost 5 bases and the V segment lost 6 bases, leaving 4 bases of the junction unmatched.

This chain connects TRBV4-1 to TRBJ2-1; a possible D gene is TRBD2 (7 bases). Germline CDR1 and CDR2: MGHRA and YSYEKL. V was shortened by 0 bases and J by 2 bases, with 14 bases between the two germline ends. This CDR3 is 17 amino acids long. The CDR3: CASSQDRGGGPYNEQFF. The DNA of the CDR3 is TGCGCCAGCAGCCAAGATCGGGGCGGGGGCCCCTACAATGAGCAGTTCTTC.

This clone was detected once. The chain joins TRBV5-1 to TRBJ2-5; D assignment may be TRBD1 or TRBD2 (5 bases each). Germline-derived CDR1 and CDR2 are SGHRS and YFSETQ. The CDR3 is made up of 14 amino acids. Trimming took off 1 base at V and 1 base at J, with 8 bases between the two ends. CDR3 region: CASSLLGGQETQYF. In DNA form, the CDR3 reads TGCGCCAGCAGCTTGCTTGGGGGCCAAGAGACCCAGTACTTC.

The CDR3 DNA follows: TGCAGCGTTGATGGGGGAAAAGAGACCCAGTACTTC. This translates into CSVDGGKETQYF. V gene TRBV29-1 combines with J gene TRBJ2-5; D tentatively reads TRBD1 or TRBD2 (5 bases each). CDR1 is SQVTM and CDR2 is ANQGSEA in the germline V gene. Trimming pared 3 bases from V and 3 bases from J, leaving 8 bases between. This CDR3 is built from 12 residues. The full variable domain, with the rest looked up from reference TRBV29-1 and TRBJ2-5, is SAVISQKPSRDICQRGTSLTIQCQVDSQVTMMFWYRQQPGQSLTLIATANQGSEATYESGFVIDKFPISRPNLTFSTLTVSNMSPEDSSIYLCSVDGGKETQYFGPGTRLLVL.

V usage is TRBV13 and J usage is TRBJ2-3; D remains ambiguous. The CDR3 is 14 amino acids. Trimming pared 10 bases from V and 2 bases from J, leaving 16 bases between. The germline V gene encodes CDR1 PRHDT and CDR2 FYEKMQ (reference sequence). The CDR3 sequence is CATYLRGVTDTQYF. DNA for the CDR3: TGTGCCACCTACCTCCGAGGCGTCACAGATACGCAGTATTTT.

This clone occurred a few times. The rearrangement links TRBV30 to TRBJ2-5; 7 bases fit TRBD2. The CDR3 length is 13 residues. Germline-derived CDR1 and CDR2 are GTSNPN and SVGIG (reference sequence). V lost 3 bases to trimming and J lost 6 bases; unmatched junction nucleotides: 7. This CDR3 is CAWSKSGEKTQYF. The DNA of the CDR3 is TGTGCCTGGAGCAAAAGCGGGGAGAAGACCCAGTACTTC.

The CDR3 is CAWSILDGPGNSPLHF. CDR3 nucleotide sequence: TGTGCCTGGAGTATTTTGGATGGGCCAGGGAATTCACCCCTCCACTTT. The gene calls are TRBV30 and TRBJ1-6, with a possible D match to TRBD1 (5 bases). CDR3 length: 16 residues. The germline V gene encodes CDR1 GTSNPN and CDR2 SVGIG (reference sequence). Deletions cut 2 bases from V and 7 bases from J, with 18 bases between.

In its sample, this clone was seen a few times. J is TRBJ2-5 and V is TRBV10-1, with D possibly TRBD1 on 6 matching bases. Trimming took 4 bases from V and 1 from J, leaving 10 bases between them. The CDR3 sequence is 14 residues long. The V gene's germline CDR1 is WNHNN and CDR2 SYGVQD (reference sequence). The DNA for the CDR3 is TGCGCCAGCAGTGGGGACACCCTCCAAGAGACCCAGTACTTC. Translated: CASSGDTLQETQYF.

The V and J genes are TRBV27 and TRBJ2-7, with TRBD1 matching over 7 bases. This CDR3 region has 13 residues. V was clipped by 2 bases and J by 5 bases; unmatched bases: 3. CDR1 MNHEY and CDR2 SMNVEV come from the germline V gene (reference sequence). Here the CDR3 reads CASSLETGNEQYF. The CDR3 DNA follows: TGTGCCAGCAGTTTAGAGACAGGGAACGAGCAGTACTTC.

The rearrangement uses TRBV30 and TRBJ1-5; TRBD1 is a possible D gene (6 bases). The CDR3 sequence is 14 residues long. The V gene lost 3 bases and the J gene lost 1 base, with 10 bases spanning the gap. Germline V lookup: CDR1 GTSNPN, CDR2 SVGIG (reference sequence). The CDR3 coding sequence is TGTGCCTGGAGGCAGGGGATGAGCAATCAGCCCCAGCATTTT. Its translation: CAWRQGMSNQPQHF. Using reference TRBV30 and TRBJ1-5 for the parts outside the CDR3, the full variable domain is SQTIHQWPATLVQPVGSPLSLECTVEGTSNPNLYWYRQAAGRGLQLLFYSVGIGQISSEVPQNLSASRPQDRQFILSSKKLLLSDSGFYLCAWRQGMSNQPQHFGDGTRLSIL.

The chain employs TRBV30 and TRBJ1-1, with D possibly being TRBD1 (5 bases). This CDR3 comprises 15 residues. Germline V lookup: CDR1 GTSNPN, CDR2 SVGIG (reference sequence). The V end lost 2 bases, the J end lost 1 base, and 14 bases lay between the germline ends. The CDR3 region is CAWSTRDARNTEAFF. The CDR3 bases are TGTGCCTGGAGTACCCGGGACGCTAGGAACACTGAAGCTTTCTTT.

The rearrangement uses TRBV13 and TRBJ2-7, with D perhaps being TRBD1 or TRBD2 (5 bases each). CDR1 is PRHDT and CDR2 is FYEKMQ in the germline V gene (reference sequence). This CDR3 has 13 residues. Trimming removed 3 bases at V and 4 bases at J, with 10 bases between. CDR3 region: CASSFGALYEQYF. Written as DNA, the CDR3 is TGTGCCAGCAGCTTCGGGGCCTTATACGAGCAGTACTTC.

This clone was detected only once. This chain connects TRBV6-5 to TRBJ2-7, with D uncertain. V shed 0 bases and J shed 1 base, with 13 bases lying between them. This CDR3 region has 16 residues. Germline V lookup: CDR1 MNHEY, CDR2 SVGAGI. In nucleotides, the CDR3 is TGTGCCAGCAGTTACTCGAGCCAGCTTATTTCCTACGAGCAGTACTTC. Its protein is CASSYSSQLISYEQYF.

This chain connects TRBV6-1 to TRBJ2-3; TRBD2 aligns across 12 bases. The CDR3 totals 15 residues. Per the germline V gene, CDR1 is MNHNS and CDR2 is SASEGT. V was clipped by 3 bases and J by 4 bases; unmatched bases: 2. CDR3 sequence: CASSETSGGSDTQYF. For the CDR3, the DNA is TGTGCCAGCAGTGAGACTAGCGGGGGCTCAGATACGCAGTATTTT.

This chain uses TRBV11-2 with TRBJ2-1; 8 bases map to TRBD2. CDR3 length equals 16 residues. The junction had 14 bases not matched to a gene; V was cut back by 6 bases and J by 7 bases. Germline loops: CDR1 SGHAT, CDR2 FQNNGV. In nucleotides, the CDR3 is TGTGCCAGCAGTTTTAGCGGGGAAGGGAACCAGAATGAGCAGTTCTTC. Encoded protein: CASSFSGEGNQNEQFF.

The chain links TRBV7-3 to TRBJ1-2; 7 positions match TRBD1. Germline V gene data show CDR1 as SGHTA and CDR2 as FQGTGA. The CDR3 runs to 13 residues. J lost 3 bases, V lost 5 bases, and 3 bases had no gene match. The CDR3, as DNA: TGTGCCAGCAGCCCGGGACAGTACTATGGCTACACCTTC. Protein sequence: CASSPGQYYGYTF.

The V and J genes are TRBV10-3 and TRBJ2-3, with 8 bases identical to TRBD1. The V gene's germline CDR1 is ENHRY and CDR2 SYGVKD. This CDR3 region has 15 residues. V was clipped by 6 bases and J by 0 bases; unmatched bases: 5. The CDR3 nucleotides are TGTGCCATCAGGGACAGGGATTCTAGCACAGATACGCAGTATTTT. It translates to CAIRDRDSSTDTQYF.

This chain joins TRBV23-1 and TRBJ1-2; no firm D call. TRBV23-1 is an ORF; its function is uncertain. This CDR3 has 14 amino acids. V lost 0 bases, J lost 5 bases, and 10 bases lay in between. DNA for the CDR3: TGCGCCAGCAGTCAATCCCGGTTTGGGTATGGCTACACCTTC. As protein: CASSQSRFGYGYTF.

This rearrangement joins TRBV30 to TRBJ1-3; D uncertain. Germline V gene lookup returns CDR1 GTSNPN and CDR2 SVGIG (reference sequence). V was clipped by 2 bases and J by 2 bases, with 7 bases between them. The CDR3 has 13 amino acids. The CDR3 is CAWSTGTGNTIYF. DNA for the CDR3: TGTGCCTGGAGTACGGGTACTGGAAACACCATATATTTT.

CDR3 DNA: TGTGCCAGCAGTTACTCGACTAGCGGGGACCAAGAGACCCAGTACTTC. Amino acid sequence: CASSYSTSGDQETQYF. The rearrangement uses TRBV6-5 and TRBJ2-5, with 11 positions matching TRBD2. The trim removed 0 bases at V and 0 bases at J, leaving 0 bases unmatched. CDR1 MNHEY and CDR2 SVGAGI come from the germline V gene. The CDR3 runs to 16 residues.

A single count supports this clone. CDR3: CASSYSSTGNNEQFF. CDR3 DNA: TGTGCCAGCAGTTACTCGAGCACAGGGAACAATGAGCAGTTCTTC. This chain uses TRBV6-5 with TRBJ2-1; possibly TRBD1 for D (6 bases). Trimming cost V 0 bases and J 5 bases, with 11 bases left between them. The CDR3 has 15 residues. The germline gives CDR1 MNHEY, CDR2 SVGAGI.

This clone appeared a few times. This chain links TRBV5-4 with TRBJ1-2, with TRBD1 matching 9 bases. The CDR3 length is 17 residues. V lost 4 bases, J lost 8 bases, and 18 bases stayed unmatched. Germline lookup yields CDR1 SGHNT and CDR2 YYREEE (reference sequence). The DNA for the CDR3 is TGTGCCAGCAGCCTCCGACGTAGGACAGGGGTTTTGCTCGGCTACACCTTC. Its translation: CASSLRRRTGVLLGYTF.

V is TRBV14 and J is TRBJ2-7; TRBD1 is a possible D gene (5 bases). Germline CDR1 is SGHDN and CDR2 is FVKESK. Deletions cut 1 base from V and 1 base from J, with 8 bases between. The CDR3 length is 14 residues. The CDR3 loop is CASSQVTGSYEQYF. In nucleotides, the CDR3 is TGTGCCAGCAGCCAAGTTACAGGTTCCTACGAGCAGTACTTC.

This sequence joins TRBV18 and TRBJ2-7; 7 bases fit TRBD1. Germline-derived CDR1 and CDR2 are KGHSH and LQKENI. The CDR3 runs 14 residues. The ends lost 2 bases at V and 6 bases at J; junction bases unmatched: 7. For the CDR3, the DNA is TGTGCCAGCTCACCAGGACAGGCATTAGGCGAGCAGTACTTC. Protein: CASSPGQALGEQYF.

The sample holds one count of this clone. The chain has TRBV28 and TRBJ2-7, with 9 bases fitting TRBD2. V gave up 6 bases and J gave up 2 bases; unmatched junction bases: 5. Germline V gives CDR1 MDHEN, CDR2 SYDVKM. The CDR3 length is 14 residues. The CDR3 DNA is TGTGCCAGCAGGGTAGCGGGGGTTACCTACGAGCAGTACTTC. This encodes CASRVAGVTYEQYF.

This clone was recorded a few times. This rearrangement joins TRBV11-2 to TRBJ2-7; perhaps TRBD1 as D (6 bases). CDR3 length equals 13 residues. The germline gives CDR1 SGHAT, CDR2 FQNNGV. V lost 3 bases to trimming and J lost 6 bases, with 12 bases between them. For the CDR3, the DNA is TGTGCCAGCAGCTTGCACAGGGCCGGCGAGCAGTACTTC. Its protein is CASSLHRAGEQYF.

Notes on this clone: An end of the junction differs from the germline gene, which may be a read error. J is TRBJ2-2 and V is TRBV5-1; D might be TRBD2 (5 bases). Per the germline V gene, CDR1 is SGHRS and CDR2 is YFSETQ. CDR3 size: 17 residues. CDR3 DNA: TGCGCCAGCAGCTCGGACCGGGGAACCGGGAACCCCGGGGAGCTGTTTTTT. This translates into CASSSDRGTGNPGELFF.

The rearrangement joins TRBV20-1 to TRBJ2-5, with D perhaps TRBD2 (5 bases). Germline CDR1 reads DFQATT; CDR2 reads SNEGSKA (reference sequence). V lost 6 bases and J lost 4, with 9 bases in between. The CDR3 is 11 amino acids. The CDR3 loop is CSASGGETQYF. The CDR3, as DNA: TGCAGTGCCAGCGGTGGAGAGACCCAGTACTTC.

The gene calls are TRBV11-2 and TRBJ1-2; 7 nucleotides align to TRBD1. After removal of 1 base from V and 0 bases from J, the junction contained 2 bases not matched to a gene. There are 15 residues in the CDR3. Germline V lookup: CDR1 SGHAT, CDR2 FQNNGV. The CDR3 loop reads CASSLGDRANYGYTF. The CDR3, as DNA: TGTGCCAGCAGCTTAGGCGACAGGGCTAACTATGGCTACACCTTC.